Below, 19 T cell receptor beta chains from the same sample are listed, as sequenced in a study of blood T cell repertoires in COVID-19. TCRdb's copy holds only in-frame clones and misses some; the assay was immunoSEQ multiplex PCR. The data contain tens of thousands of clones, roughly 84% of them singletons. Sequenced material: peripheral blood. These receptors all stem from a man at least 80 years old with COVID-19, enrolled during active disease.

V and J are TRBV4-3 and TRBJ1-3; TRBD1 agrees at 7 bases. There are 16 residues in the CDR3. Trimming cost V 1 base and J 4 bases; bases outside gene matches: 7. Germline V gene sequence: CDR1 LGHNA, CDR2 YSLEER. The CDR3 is CASSQGVDREGNTIYF. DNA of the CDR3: TGCGCCAGCAGCCAAGGGGTTGACAGGGAGGGAAACACCATATATTTT.

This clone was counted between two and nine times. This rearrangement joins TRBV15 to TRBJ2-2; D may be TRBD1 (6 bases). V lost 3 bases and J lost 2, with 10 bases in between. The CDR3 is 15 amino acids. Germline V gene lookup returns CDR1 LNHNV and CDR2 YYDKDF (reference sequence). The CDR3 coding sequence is TGTGCCACCAGCAGCGACAGGCGAAACACCGGGGAGCTGTTTTTT. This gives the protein CATSSDRRNTGELFF. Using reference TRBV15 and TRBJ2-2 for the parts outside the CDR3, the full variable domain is DAMVIQNPRYQVTQFGKPVTLSCSQTLNHNVMYWYQQKSSQAPKLLFHYYDKDFNNEADTPDNFQSRRPNTSFCFLDIRSPGLGDTAMYLCATSSDRRNTGELFFGEGSRLTVL.

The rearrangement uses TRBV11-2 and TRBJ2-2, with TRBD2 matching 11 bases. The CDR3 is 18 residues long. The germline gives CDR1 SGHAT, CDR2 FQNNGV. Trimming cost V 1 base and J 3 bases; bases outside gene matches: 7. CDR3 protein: CASSLAPLAGGYTGELFF. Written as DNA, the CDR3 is TGTGCCAGCAGCTTAGCCCCCCTAGCGGGGGGTTACACCGGGGAGCTGTTTTTT.

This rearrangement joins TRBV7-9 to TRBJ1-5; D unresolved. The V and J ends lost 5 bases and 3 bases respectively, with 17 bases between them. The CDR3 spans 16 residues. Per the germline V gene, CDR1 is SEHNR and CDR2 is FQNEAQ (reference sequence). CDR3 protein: CASSDVGAAANQPQHF. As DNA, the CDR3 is TGTGCCAGCAGCGACGTGGGAGCGGCGGCCAATCAGCCCCAGCATTTT.

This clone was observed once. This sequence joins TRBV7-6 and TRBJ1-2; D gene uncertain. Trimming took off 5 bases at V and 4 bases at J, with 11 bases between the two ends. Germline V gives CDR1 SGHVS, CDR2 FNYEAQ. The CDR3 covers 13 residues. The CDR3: CASSPSQIYGYTF. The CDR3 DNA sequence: TGTGCCAGCAGCCCCTCCCAGATCTATGGCTACACCTTC. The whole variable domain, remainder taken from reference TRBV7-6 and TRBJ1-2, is GAGVSQSPRYKVTKRGQDVALRCDPISGHVSLYWYRQALGQGPEFLTYFNYEAQQDKSGLPNDRFSAERPEGSISTLTIQRTEQRDSAMYRCASSPSQIYGYTFGSGTRLTVV.

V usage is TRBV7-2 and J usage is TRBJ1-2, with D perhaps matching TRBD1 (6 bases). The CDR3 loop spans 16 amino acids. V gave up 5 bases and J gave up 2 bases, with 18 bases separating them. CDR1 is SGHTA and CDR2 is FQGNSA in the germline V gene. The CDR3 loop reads CASSPGGGGGNYGYTF. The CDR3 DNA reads TGTGCCAGCAGCCCCGGGGGCGGGGGCGGAAACTATGGCTACACCTTC.

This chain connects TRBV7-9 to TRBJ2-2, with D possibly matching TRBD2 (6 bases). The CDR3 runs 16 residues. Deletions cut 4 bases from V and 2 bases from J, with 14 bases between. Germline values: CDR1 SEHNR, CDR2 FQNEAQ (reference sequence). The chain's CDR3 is CASSSRSSGNTGELFF. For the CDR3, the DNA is TGTGCCAGCAGCTCCCGGAGTAGCGGAAACACCGGGGAGCTGTTTTTT.

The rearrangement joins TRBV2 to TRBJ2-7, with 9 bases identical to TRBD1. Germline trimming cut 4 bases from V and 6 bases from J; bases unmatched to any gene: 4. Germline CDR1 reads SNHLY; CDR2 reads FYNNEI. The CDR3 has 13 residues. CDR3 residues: CASSVDRGGEQYF. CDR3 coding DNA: TGTGCCAGCAGTGTCGACAGGGGGGGCGAGCAGTACTTC.

Here the CDR3 DNA reads TGTGCCACCAGAGGACAGGTAGACACTGAAGCTTTCTTT. It is translated as CATRGQVDTEAFF. The chain carries TRBV24-1 and TRBJ1-1, with TRBD1 matching over 7 bases. Germline-derived CDR1 and CDR2 are KGHDR and SFDVKD. Losses at the gene ends were 7 bases for V and 3 bases for J; bases not matched to a gene: 4. The CDR3 consists of 13 residues.

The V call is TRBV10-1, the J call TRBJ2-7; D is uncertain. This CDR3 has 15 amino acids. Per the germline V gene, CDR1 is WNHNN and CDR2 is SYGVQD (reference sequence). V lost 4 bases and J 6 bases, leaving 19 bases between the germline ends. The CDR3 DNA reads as TGCGCCAGCAGTGGACATGGGCTATTTAGGATCGAGCAGTACTTC. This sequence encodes CASSGHGLFRIEQYF.

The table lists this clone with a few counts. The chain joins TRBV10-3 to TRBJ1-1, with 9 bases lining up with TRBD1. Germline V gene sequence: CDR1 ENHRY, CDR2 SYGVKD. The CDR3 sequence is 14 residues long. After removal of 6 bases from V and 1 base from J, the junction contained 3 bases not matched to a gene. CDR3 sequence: CAIRPGQGNTEAFF. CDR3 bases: TGTGCCATCAGACCGGGACAGGGGAACACTGAAGCTTTCTTT.

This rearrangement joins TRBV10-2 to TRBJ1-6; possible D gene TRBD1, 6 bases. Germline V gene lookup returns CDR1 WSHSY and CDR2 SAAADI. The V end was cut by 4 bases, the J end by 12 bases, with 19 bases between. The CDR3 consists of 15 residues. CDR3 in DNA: TGCGCCAGCAGTGTTTCTGGGGACACCTCTTTACCCCTCCACTTT. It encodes CASSVSGDTSLPLHF.

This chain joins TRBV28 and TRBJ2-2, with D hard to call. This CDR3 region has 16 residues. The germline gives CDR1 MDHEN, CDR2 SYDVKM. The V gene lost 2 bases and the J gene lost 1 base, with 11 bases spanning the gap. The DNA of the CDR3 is TGTGCCAGCAGTTTACCTATAACTGGGAACACCGGGGAGCTGTTTTTT. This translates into CASSLPITGNTGELFF.

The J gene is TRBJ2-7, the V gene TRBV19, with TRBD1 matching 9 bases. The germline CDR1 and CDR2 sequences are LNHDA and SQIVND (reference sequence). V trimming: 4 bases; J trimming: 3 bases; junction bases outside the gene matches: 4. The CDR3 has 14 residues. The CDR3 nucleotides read TGTGCCAGTAGTACGGGACAGGGAAGCTACGAGCAGTACTTC. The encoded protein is CASSTGQGSYEQYF.

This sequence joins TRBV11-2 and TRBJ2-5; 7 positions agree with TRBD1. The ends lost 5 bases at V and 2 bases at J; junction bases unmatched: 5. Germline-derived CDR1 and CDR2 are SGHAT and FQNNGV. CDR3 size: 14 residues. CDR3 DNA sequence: TGTGCCAGCAGCCTCCGACAGGGACAAGAGACCCAGTACTTC. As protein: CASSLRQGQETQYF.

In nucleotides, the CDR3 is TGTGCCAGCTCACCATCACAGGGGGCGCCCCTTGCGGAACTGTTTTTT. Translation gives CASSPSQGAPLAELFF. The gene calls are TRBV18 and TRBJ1-4; 9 bases are a match to TRBD1. The V gene's germline CDR1 is KGHSH and CDR2 LQKENI. The CDR3 consists of 16 residues. Trimming at V came to 2 bases and at J to 12 bases, leaving 13 bases not matched to a gene. Together with reference TRBV18 and TRBJ1-4, the CDR3 gives the full variable domain: NAGVMQNPRHLVRRRGQEARLRCSPMKGHSHVYWYRQLPEEGLKFMVYLQKENIIDESGMPKERFSAEFPKEGPSILRIQQVVRGDSAAYFCASSPSQGAPLAELFFGSGTQLSVL.

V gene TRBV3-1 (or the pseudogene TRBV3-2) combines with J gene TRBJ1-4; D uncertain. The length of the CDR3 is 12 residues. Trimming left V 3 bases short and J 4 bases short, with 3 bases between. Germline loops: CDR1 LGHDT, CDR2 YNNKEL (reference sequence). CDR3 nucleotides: TGTGCCAGCAGCCATAATAATGAAAAACTGTTTTTT. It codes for CASSHNNEKLFF.

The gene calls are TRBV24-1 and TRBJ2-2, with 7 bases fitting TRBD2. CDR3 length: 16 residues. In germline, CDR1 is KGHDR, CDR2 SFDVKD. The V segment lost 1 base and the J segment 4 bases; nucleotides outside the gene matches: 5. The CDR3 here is CATSDLKRGFTGELFF. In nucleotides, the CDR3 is TGTGCCACCAGTGATTTAAAGCGGGGATTCACCGGGGAGCTGTTTTTT.

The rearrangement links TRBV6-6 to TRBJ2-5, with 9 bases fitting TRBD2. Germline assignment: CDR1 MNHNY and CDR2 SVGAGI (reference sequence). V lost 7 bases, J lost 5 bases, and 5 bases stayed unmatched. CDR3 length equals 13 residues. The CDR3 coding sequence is TGTGCCAGCACCCTTAGCGGGAGCGAGACCCAGTACTTC. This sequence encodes CASTLSGSETQYF.